The 4 T cell receptor beta chains listed next were all sequenced from one sample in a study of identical twins. A single record per CDR3 protein comes from TCRdb applying MiXCR to the 5' RACE reads. Here the sample spans about 920,000 distinct CDR3 sequences, approximately 13% being singletons. Another study also made use of these data, one on yellow fever vaccine responses in identical twins.

Specimen: PBMCs. All receptors come from a woman between 18 and 29 years old in good health.

This clonotype was counted a few times. V and J are TRBV6-5 and TRBJ2-2; tentative D call: TRBD2 (6 bases). Germline CDR1 and CDR2: MNHEY and SVGAGI. The CDR3 consists of 16 residues. V lost 2 bases, J lost 1 base, and 11 bases lay in between. The CDR3 DNA follows: TGTGCCAGCAGTTACCGGGACTGGAGGAACACCGGGGAGCTGTTTTTT. Translated: CASSYRDWRNTGELFF.

This clonotype came up many times. The V call is TRBV12-3 or TRBV12-4, the J call TRBJ1-5; D is ambiguous. The CDR3 has 14 amino acids. Trimming shortened V by 1 base and J by 6 bases, and 10 bases separated the two germline ends. The CDR3 sequence is CASSLGTRVQPQHF. CDR3 coding DNA: TGTGCCAGCAGTTTAGGCACCCGGGTTCAGCCCCAGCATTTT.

This clonotype was seen a handful of times. This chain uses TRBV27 with TRBJ2-5; TRBD2 might be the D (7 bases). V lost 6 bases to trimming and J lost 5 bases, with 16 bases between them. The CDR3 loop spans 14 amino acids. Germline CDR1 and CDR2: MNHEY and SMNVEV (reference sequence). The CDR3: CASSLWGGAETQYF. As DNA, the CDR3 is TGTGCCAGCAGCCTATGGGGGGGCGCGGAGACCCAGTACTTC.

V and J are TRBV20-1 and TRBJ2-7, with D tentatively TRBD1 (6 bases). The ends were cut back, 0 bases at V and 3 bases at J, with 15 bases in the middle. Germline CDR1 and CDR2: DFQATT and SNEGSKA (reference sequence). This CDR3 has 15 residues. The CDR3 DNA is TGCAGTGCTAGAGAGGGGTGGACAGAAGACTACGAGCAGTACTTC. Its translation: CSAREGWTEDYEQYF.